One and the same sample provided the 21 T cell receptor beta chains below, sequenced in a study of blood T cells in healthy people across ages. A sample-barcoded 5' primer and a J-beta primer mix were used in a second PCR of roughly 6 to 11 cycles. Via MiXCR, TCRdb re-called the 5' RACE reads, giving one row per CDR3 protein. Of 550,000 to 600,000 distinct CDR3 sequences listed, around 48% were seen once; the top ten hold around 23%. The specimen was blood. These receptors were taken from a man at least 80 years old in good health.

The chain couples TRBV30 to TRBJ1-1; tentatively, D is TRBD1 (5 bases). Trimming pared 5 bases from V and 4 bases from J, leaving 20 bases between. The CDR3 spans 15 residues. Germline V gives CDR1 GTSNPN, CDR2 SVGIG (reference sequence). The CDR3 loop reads CAWGRGGAGRTEAFF. Here the CDR3 DNA reads TGTGCCTGGGGCCGTGGAGGAGCAGGGCGCACTGAAGCTTTCTTT.

In this sample, this clonotype turned up a few times. The gene calls are TRBV20-1 and TRBJ1-2; no reliable D call. This CDR3 region has 14 residues. The germline CDR1 and CDR2 sequences are DFQATT and SNEGSKA (reference sequence). Trimming took off 2 bases at V and 5 bases at J, with 15 bases between the two ends. CDR3 sequence: CSARNDKGNYGYTF. CDR3 sequence (DNA): TGCAGTGCTAGAAATGACAAGGGTAATTATGGCTACACCTTC.

The rearrangement links TRBV18 to TRBJ2-7; D is perhaps TRBD1 (6 bases). V was pared by 3 bases and J by 10 bases, with 16 bases between. The CDR3 runs to 13 residues. Germline V CDR1 and CDR2: KGHSH, LQKENI. This CDR3 reads CASSPNTGFDQYF. Here the CDR3 DNA reads TGTGCCAGCTCACCTAATACAGGGTTCGACCAGTACTTC.

The sample holds many counts of this clonotype. The chain links TRBV7-9 to TRBJ2-5; D unclear. V lost 3 bases, J lost 5 bases, and 7 bases lay in between. The CDR3 contains 12 residues. CDR1 and CDR2 (germline): SEHNR, FQNEAQ (reference sequence). In DNA form, the CDR3 reads TGTGCCAGCAGCTTGAGGTGGGAGACCCAGTACTTC. Its translation: CASSLRWETQYF.

This chain links TRBV15 with TRBJ1-5, with a tentative D call TRBD1 (5 bases). The V and J ends lost 6 bases and 1 base respectively, with 16 bases between them. CDR3 length: 16 amino acids. From germline, CDR1 is LNHNV and CDR2 YYDKDF (reference sequence). The CDR3: CATRQEKGGSNQPQHF. The CDR3 bases are TGTGCCACCAGACAGGAGAAAGGCGGAAGCAATCAGCCCCAGCATTTT. Supplemented by reference TRBV15 and TRBJ1-5, the full variable domain reads DAMVIQNPRYQVTQFGKPVTLSCSQTLNHNVMYWYQQKSSQAPKLLFHYYDKDFNNEADTPDNFQSRRPNTSFCFLDIRSPGLGDTAMYLCATRQEKGGSNQPQHFGDGTRLSIL.

The rearrangement joins TRBV7-2 to TRBJ2-7; a possible D gene is TRBD1 (5 bases). The V gene lost 1 base and the J gene lost 0 bases, with 13 bases spanning the gap. The germline CDR1 and CDR2 sequences are SGHTA and FQGNSA. CDR3 size: 16 residues. The CDR3 bases are TGTGCCAGCAGCTTAGATGCGGACATCTCCTCCTACGAGCAGTACTTC. It encodes CASSLDADISSYEQYF.

The chain couples TRBV7-2 to TRBJ2-6; D not resolved. The CDR3 runs 15 residues. Germline-derived CDR1 and CDR2 are SGHTA and FQGNSA. V was cut by 2 bases and J by 1 base, with 6 bases left in between. The CDR3 DNA reads as TGTGCCAGCAGCTTATCCCCTTCTGGGGCCAACGTCCTGACTTTC. Translated, it gives CASSLSPSGANVLTF.

The table lists this clonotype with many counts. This rearrangement joins TRBV7-2 to TRBJ2-3; D remains unclear. The V gene's germline CDR1 is SGHTA and CDR2 FQGNSA. The V end lost 5 bases, the J end lost 2 bases, and 5 bases lay between the germline ends. The CDR3 contains 12 residues. The CDR3 DNA follows: TGTGCCAGCAGCCCTACCACAGATACGCAGTATTTT. As protein: CASSPTTDTQYF.

V gene TRBV7-2 combines with J gene TRBJ1-2; weak D call: TRBD1 (5 bases). The CDR3 length is 15 residues. V dropped 6 bases and J dropped 6 bases, with 20 bases sitting between them. The germline CDR1 and CDR2 sequences are SGHTA and FQGNSA. The DNA of the CDR3 is TGTGCCAGCAGTACCTTGTCGGGACCCAGGAATGGCTACACCTTC. Translated, it gives CASSTLSGPRNGYTF.

The rearrangement joins TRBV30 to TRBJ1-2, with TRBD1 matching 7 bases. In germline, CDR1 is GTSNPN, CDR2 SVGIG (reference sequence). Unmatched junction bases numbered 11, after V lost 7 bases and J lost 3 bases. This CDR3 spans 14 amino acids. The CDR3 loop reads CALYHTGEYYGYTF. The CDR3 coding sequence is TGTGCCTTATACCATACAGGGGAATACTATGGCTACACCTTC.

The chain links TRBV2 to TRBJ2-1, with 7 positions matching TRBD2. Per the germline V gene, CDR1 is SNHLY and CDR2 is FYNNEI. The V segment lost 2 bases and the J segment 6 bases; nucleotides outside the gene matches: 4. The CDR3 sequence is 14 residues long. CDR3 sequence reads: CASSELAVVNEQFF. The CDR3 coding sequence is TGTGCCAGCAGTGAACTAGCGGTTGTCAATGAGCAGTTCTTC.

This clonotype was seen a few times. The chain uses TRBV7-2 and TRBJ2-3; a possible D gene is TRBD2 (6 bases). The CDR3 consists of 14 residues. Germline lookup yields CDR1 SGHTA and CDR2 FQGNSA. Trimming removed 5 bases at V and 7 bases at J, with 16 bases between. DNA of the CDR3: TGTGCCAGCAGCCGTTTGGGGGGATCGCATACGCAGTATTTT. Its protein is CASSRLGGSHTQYF.

The chain recombines TRBV7-2 with TRBJ1-2, with D tentatively TRBD1 (6 bases). The ends were cut back, 5 bases at V and 8 bases at J, with 18 bases in the middle. The CDR3 consists of 14 residues. The germline V gene encodes CDR1 SGHTA and CDR2 FQGNSA. The CDR3 DNA follows: TGTGCCAGCAGCCTAGAGGAAGGGGGGACAGGCTACACCTTC. Protein: CASSLEEGGTGYTF.

The chain couples TRBV29-1 to TRBJ2-3; 7 nucleotides line up with TRBD1. The CDR3 runs to 12 residues. The germline V gene encodes CDR1 SQVTM and CDR2 ANQGSEA. Trimming removed 8 bases from V and 1 base from J; junction bases left unmatched: 3. CDR3 amino acids: CSSGQGTDTQYF. The CDR3 DNA reads TGCAGCTCAGGACAGGGCACAGATACGCAGTATTTT.

The chain couples TRBV6-5 to TRBJ2-6, with D perhaps matching TRBD1 (5 bases). The V gene lost 2 bases and the J gene lost 2 bases, with 10 bases spanning the gap. The CDR3 is made up of 16 amino acids. Germline CDR1 MNHEY, CDR2 SVGAGI. CDR3 coding DNA: TGTGCCAGCAGTTACGAGTCAGGGACTGGGGCCAACGTCCTGACTTTC. Protein sequence: CASSYESGTGANVLTF.

The V and J genes are TRBV3-1 and TRBJ1-2; D not certain. V lost 0 bases and J 8 bases, leaving 4 bases between the germline ends. Germline CDR1 reads LGHDT; CDR2 reads YNNKEL (reference sequence). There are 11 residues in the CDR3. CDR3 in DNA: TGTGCCAGCAGCCAAGAATTCGGCTACACCTTC. Its protein product is CASSQEFGYTF.

The J gene is TRBJ2-3, the V gene TRBV7-9; D is undetermined. The CDR3 runs 14 residues. V was trimmed by 2 bases and J by 7 bases, leaving 13 bases between them. Looked up from germline, CDR1 is SEHNR and CDR2 is FQNEAQ (reference sequence). The CDR3 reads CASSLNEASNTQYF. The DNA of the CDR3 is TGTGCCAGCAGCTTAAATGAGGCCTCTAATACGCAGTATTTT. The complete variable domain, with remaining parts taken from reference TRBV7-9 and TRBJ2-3, reads DTGVSQNPRHKITKRGQNVTFRCDPISEHNRLYWYRQTLGQGPEFLTYFQNEAQLEKSRLLSDRFSAERPKGSFSTLEIQRTEQGDSAMYLCASSLNEASNTQYFGPGTRLTVL.

The gene calls are TRBV24-1 and TRBJ2-3; no firm D call. CDR3 length: 14 amino acids. V shed 3 bases and J shed 2 bases, with 8 bases lying between them. Germline values: CDR1 KGHDR, CDR2 SFDVKD. CDR3 region: CATSDNRATDTQYF. As DNA, the CDR3 is TGTGCCACCAGTGATAACAGAGCCACAGATACGCAGTATTTT.

V usage is TRBV27 and J usage is TRBJ2-1, with 7 bases aligning to TRBD2. Per the germline V gene, CDR1 is MNHEY and CDR2 is SMNVEV (reference sequence). V lost 7 bases and J lost 10; bases outside the gene matches: 19. The CDR3 is 16 amino acids. In DNA, the CDR3 is TGTGCCAGCAATCGACTATCTAGGGGAGGGTATAGCGAGCAGTTCTTC. Protein: CASNRLSRGGYSEQFF.

This clonotype occurred many times. The gene calls are TRBV6-6 and TRBJ2-7; D is uncertain. The length of the CDR3 is 13 residues. V gave up 7 bases and J gave up 0 bases, with 10 bases separating them. Germline assignment: CDR1 MNHNY and CDR2 SVGAGI (reference sequence). The DNA of the CDR3 is TGTGCCAGCACCCCGAGTGGCTCCTACGAGCAGTACTTC. It encodes CASTPSGSYEQYF.

This CDR3 reads CAIRGGRQETQYF. The CDR3 bases are TGTGCCATCAGGGGGGGACGCCAAGAGACCCAGTACTTC. This chain connects TRBV10-3 to TRBJ2-5; maybe TRBD2 (6 bases). There are 13 residues in the CDR3. With 6 bases removed from V and 1 base from J, the gap between germline ends came to 9 bases. Looked up from germline, CDR1 is ENHRY and CDR2 is SYGVKD.